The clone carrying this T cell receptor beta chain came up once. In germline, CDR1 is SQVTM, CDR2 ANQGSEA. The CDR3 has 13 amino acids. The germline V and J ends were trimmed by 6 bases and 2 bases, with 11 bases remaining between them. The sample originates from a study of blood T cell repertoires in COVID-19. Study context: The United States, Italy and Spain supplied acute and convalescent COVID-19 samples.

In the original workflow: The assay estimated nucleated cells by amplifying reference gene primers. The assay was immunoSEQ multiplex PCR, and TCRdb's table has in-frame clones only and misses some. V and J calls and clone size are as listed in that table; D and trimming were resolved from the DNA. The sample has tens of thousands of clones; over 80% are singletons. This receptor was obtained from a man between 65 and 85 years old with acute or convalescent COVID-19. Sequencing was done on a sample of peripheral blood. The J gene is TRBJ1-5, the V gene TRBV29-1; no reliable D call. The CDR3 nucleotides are TGCAGCGTCTACGAGGGCGGCAATCAGCCCCAGCATTTT. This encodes CSVYEGGNQPQHF.